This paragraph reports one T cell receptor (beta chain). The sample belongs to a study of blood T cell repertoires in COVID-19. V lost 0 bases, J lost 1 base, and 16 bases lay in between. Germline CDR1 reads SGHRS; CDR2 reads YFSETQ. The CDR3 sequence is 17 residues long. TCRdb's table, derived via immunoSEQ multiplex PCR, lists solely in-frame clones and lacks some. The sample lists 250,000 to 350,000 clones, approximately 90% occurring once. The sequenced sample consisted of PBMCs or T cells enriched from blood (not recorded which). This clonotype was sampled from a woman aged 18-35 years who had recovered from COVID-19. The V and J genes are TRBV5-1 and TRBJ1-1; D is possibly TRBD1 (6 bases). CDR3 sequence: CASSLVPQGNKNTEAFF. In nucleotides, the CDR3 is TGCGCCAGCAGCTTGGTTCCCCAGGGGAACAAGAACACTGAAGCTTTCTTT. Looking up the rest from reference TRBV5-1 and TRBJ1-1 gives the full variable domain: KAGVTQTPRYLIKTRGQQVTLSCSPISGHRSVSWYQQTPGQGLQFLFEYFSETQRNKGNFPGRFSGRQFSNSRSEMNVSTLELGDSALYLCASSLVPQGNKNTEAFFGQGTRLTVV.